One sample yielded the 4 T cell receptor beta chains listed below, sequenced in a study of regulatory T cells in long-lasting Graves disease. Time point noted: newly diagnosed GD, antithyroid drugs for less than 3 months. PBMC RNA served as the TCR library source. According to the study, TCR beta libraries were built with iRepertoire HTBI primers and CDR3-region Arm-PCR. MiXCR, applied by TCRdb to the multiplex PCR reads, yields one record per CDR3 protein. The repertoire holds roughly 500,000 distinct CDR3 sequences, with 13% as singletons. These data are also associated with another study on T cells in Graves' hyperthyroidism and ophthalmopathy.

The specimen comprised peripheral blood mononuclear cells (PBMCs), sampled at new diagnosis, from a patient treated with antithyroid drugs. These receptors were obtained from a young man with Graves disease.

This sequence joins TRBV4-2 and TRBJ2-7; D might be TRBD2 (6 bases). Trimming pared 2 bases from V and 5 bases from J, leaving 10 bases between. CDR1 is LGHNA, CDR2 YNFKEQ, per germline. The CDR3 extends over 13 amino acids. The CDR3 region has the DNA TGTGCCAGCAGCCAACCGGGAGAACACGAGCAGTACTTC. Amino acid sequence: CASSQPGEHEQYF.

This clonotype was counted at least ten times. This chain connects TRBV12-3 or TRBV12-4 to TRBJ1-2; 8 bases are shared with TRBD1. The J segment lost 1 base and the V segment lost 5 bases, leaving 6 bases of the junction unmatched. The CDR3 covers 15 residues. The DNA for the CDR3 is TGTGCCAGCAGTCAAGGACAGGGCGATAACTATGGCTACACCTTC. Protein: CASSQGQGDNYGYTF.

This clonotype showed up many times. The rearrangement links TRBV2 to TRBJ2-5, with D perhaps TRBD2 (6 bases). CDR1 SNHLY and CDR2 FYNNEI come from the germline V gene. This CDR3 region has 16 residues. Trimming cost V 2 bases and J 1 base, with 14 bases left between them. The CDR3 nucleotides are TGTGCCAGCAGTGAATTGGGACTCCTCTCCCAAGAGACCCAGTACTTC. Protein sequence: CASSELGLLSQETQYF. The entire variable domain, with the rest obtained from reference TRBV2 and TRBJ2-5, is as follows: EPEVTQTPSHQVTQMGQEVILRCVPISNHLYFYWYRQILGQKVEFLVSFYNNEISEKSEIFDDQFSVERPDGSNFTLKIRSTKLEDSAMYFCASSELGLLSQETQYFGPGTRLLVL.

This clonotype came up many times. The chain recombines TRBV6-1 with TRBJ1-4; D is uncertain. Trimming took 5 bases from V and 1 from J, leaving 14 bases between them. This CDR3 is built from 16 residues. Germline V gene data show CDR1 as MNHNS and CDR2 as SASEGT. The CDR3 loop is CASSNIGRVTNEKLFF. The CDR3 DNA sequence: TGTGCCAGCAGTAATATCGGACGGGTAACTAATGAAAAACTGTTTTTT.